Following are 8 T cell receptor beta chains from one sample sequenced in a study of OX40 agonist ivuxolimab in advanced cancers. TCRdb's copy holds only in-frame clones and misses some; the assay was immunoSEQ multiplex PCR. The sample includes over 80,000 clones, approximately 89% of them seen just once. Here the sequenced sample was CD4+ or CD8+ T cells sorted from blood, taken in a trial of the OX40 agonist ivuxolimab. Receptors were obtained from an adult with an advanced solid tumor such as melanoma, head and neck, liver or kidney cancer.

This chain connects TRBV5-1 to TRBJ2-3, with D unclear. The CDR3 is made up of 12 amino acids. The V end was cut by 4 bases, the J end by 2 bases, with 5 bases between. From germline, CDR1 is SGHRS and CDR2 YFSETQ. This chain's CDR3 is CASSPDTDTQYF. The CDR3, as DNA: TGCGCCAGCAGCCCCGACACAGATACGCAGTATTTT.

The CDR3 is CASSLAGSGNTIYF. In DNA form, the CDR3 reads TGTGCCAGCAGCTTAGCAGGGTCCGGAAACACCATATATTTT. The gene calls are TRBV5-6 and TRBJ1-3; tentative D call: TRBD1 (5 bases). V lost 2 bases and J 4 bases, leaving 10 bases between the germline ends. CDR1 is SGHDT, CDR2 YYEEEE, per germline. This CDR3 is built from 14 residues.

The rearrangement uses TRBV5-4 and TRBJ2-3; TRBD2 aligns across 12 bases. The junction had 13 bases not matched to a gene; V was cut back by 4 bases and J by 1 base. The CDR3 consists of 19 residues. Per germline, CDR1 SGHNT and CDR2 YYREEE (reference sequence). The CDR3 region is CASSPISRLAGEGTDTQYF. Written as DNA, the CDR3 is TGTGCCAGCAGCCCAATATCTAGACTAGCGGGAGAGGGCACAGATACGCAGTATTTT.

CDR3 sequence (DNA): TGTGCCAGCAGCCAGGGGAGGGGGAAAATCTACGAGCAGTACGTC. It encodes CASSQGRGKIYEQYV. This sequence joins TRBV14 and TRBJ2-7, with TRBD2 as a possible D gene (7 bases). The V end was cut by 3 bases, the J end by 3 bases, with 15 bases between. This CDR3 region has 15 residues. CDR1 and CDR2 (germline): SGHDN, FVKESK.

The chain is built from TRBV30 and TRBJ2-2, with D tentatively TRBD1 (5 bases). V gave up 0 bases and J gave up 1 base, with 18 bases separating them. From germline, CDR1 is GTSNPN and CDR2 SVGIG (reference sequence). This CDR3 has 18 residues. As DNA, the CDR3 is TGTGCCTGGAGTGTACCATTTCTCTTAGGACAGAACACCGGGGAGCTGTTTTTT. Its translation: CAWSVPFLLGQNTGELFF.

This clone was seen only a few times. At one boundary the junction diverges from the germline segment, which might be a read error. The chain recombines TRBV7-7 with TRBJ1-2; 8 bases are shared with TRBD1. Germline V lookup: CDR1 SSHAT, CDR2 FNYEAQ (reference sequence). The CDR3 sequence is 15 residues long. CDR3 DNA: TGTGCTAGCAGCCGCCCCACGGACAGGGACTATGGCTACACCTTC. Amino acid sequence: CASSRPTDRDYGYTF.

J is TRBJ2-3 and V is TRBV11-1; a weak D match, TRBD2 (6 bases). CDR3 length equals 15 residues. The V end was cut by 5 bases, the J end by 4 bases, with 16 bases between. Germline V lookup: CDR1 SGHAT, CDR2 FQDESV (reference sequence). The DNA for the CDR3 is TGTGCCAGCAGCGCTTGGAGGGAGCCCCCAGATACGCAGTATTTT. Protein sequence: CASSAWREPPDTQYF.

The count of this clone is one. This chain links TRBV4-3 with TRBJ1-2; TRBD1 agrees at 7 bases. CDR1 is LGHNA, CDR2 YSLEER, per germline. The J segment lost 4 bases and the V segment lost 0 bases, leaving 2 bases of the junction unmatched. The CDR3 is 14 amino acids. The CDR3 DNA follows: TGCGCCAGCAGCCAAGATTCAGGGGGCTATGGCTACACCTTC. Residues: CASSQDSGGYGYTF.